The clone carrying this TCR beta chain has more than one count but fewer than ten. The sample belongs to a study of spatial heterogeneity in lung cancer. A distinct unique molecular identifier was carried by each TCR cDNA molecule. One entry per CDR3 protein, called by TCRdb with MiXCR from the 5' RACE reads. The sample consists of some 52,000 distinct CDR3 sequences, around 7% of them appearing once. Trimming took off 4 bases at V and 0 bases at J, with 6 bases between the two ends. Germline V gives CDR1 DFQATT, CDR2 SNEGSKA (reference sequence). The CDR3 covers 13 residues. Time point noted: sample taken at primary tumor resection. The sequenced material consisted of unsorted whole RNA from tumor, nontumor lung or frozen PBMC. Donation came from some 72 patients with untreated early-stage non-small cell lung cancer.

This TCR was recovered from a female donor with early-stage non-small cell lung cancer. The material sequenced was PBMCs, taken at surgery. The chain combines TRBV20-1 with TRBJ1-4; D call uncertain. The CDR3 DNA is TGCAGTGCTATCAGAGCAACTAATGAAAAACTGTTTTTT. Amino acid sequence: CSAIRATNEKLFF.